This T cell receptor beta chain was identified in a study of blood T cell repertoires in COVID-19. Overall study context: Nucleic acid was either cDNA or gDNA, and it came from T cells, B-cell-depleted T cells, or PBMCs.

Authors' processing steps: The assay estimated nucleated cells by amplifying reference gene primers. Sequencing used immunoSEQ multiplex PCR; TCRdb keeps in-frame clones, though not all of them. That table furnishes V, J and clone size, whereas the DNA furnished D and trimming. The data show 200,000 to 250,000 clones, roughly 80% seen once. The V and J ends lost 2 bases and 5 bases respectively, with 12 bases between them. In germline, CDR1 is SGHTA, CDR2 FQGTGA. CDR3 length: 14 residues. The receptor comes from a woman aged 65 to 85 with COVID-19, enrolled during active disease. The sample comprised peripheral blood. V gene TRBV7-3 combines with J gene TRBJ1-1; D is perhaps TRBD1 (5 bases). CDR3: CASSLVAGNTEAFF. CDR3 in DNA: TGTGCCAGCAGCTTAGTGGCAGGGAATACTGAAGCTTTCTTT.